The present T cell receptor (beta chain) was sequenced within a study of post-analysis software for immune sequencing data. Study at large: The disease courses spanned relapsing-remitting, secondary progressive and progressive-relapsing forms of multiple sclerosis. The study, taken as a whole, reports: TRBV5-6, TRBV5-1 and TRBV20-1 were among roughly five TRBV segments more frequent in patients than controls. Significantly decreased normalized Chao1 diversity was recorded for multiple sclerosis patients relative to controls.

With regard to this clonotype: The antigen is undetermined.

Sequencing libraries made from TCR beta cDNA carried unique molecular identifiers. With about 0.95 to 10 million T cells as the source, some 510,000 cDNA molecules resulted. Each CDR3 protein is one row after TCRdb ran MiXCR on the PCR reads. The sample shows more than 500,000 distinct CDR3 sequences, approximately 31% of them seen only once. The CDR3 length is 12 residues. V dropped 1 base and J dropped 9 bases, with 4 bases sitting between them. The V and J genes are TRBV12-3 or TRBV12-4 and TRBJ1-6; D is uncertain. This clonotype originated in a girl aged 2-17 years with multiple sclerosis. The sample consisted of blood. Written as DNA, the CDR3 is TGTGCCAGCAGTTTAGTCCCTTCACCCCTCCACTTT. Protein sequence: CASSLVPSPLHF.